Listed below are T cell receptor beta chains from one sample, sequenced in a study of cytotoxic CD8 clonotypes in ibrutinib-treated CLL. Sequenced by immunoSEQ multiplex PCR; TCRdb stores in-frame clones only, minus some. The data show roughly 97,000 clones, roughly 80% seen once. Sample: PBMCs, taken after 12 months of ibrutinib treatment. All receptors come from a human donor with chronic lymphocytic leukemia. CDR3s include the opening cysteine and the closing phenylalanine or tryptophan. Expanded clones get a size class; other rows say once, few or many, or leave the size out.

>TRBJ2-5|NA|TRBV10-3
CAIGGGETQYF
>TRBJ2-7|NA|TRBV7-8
CATSEGSQSYEQYF
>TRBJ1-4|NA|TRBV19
CASSTLAGEGEKLFF
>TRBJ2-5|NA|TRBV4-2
CASSQEGGIMYQETQYF
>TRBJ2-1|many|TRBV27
CASSSALGSYNEQFF
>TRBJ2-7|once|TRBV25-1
CATTKGVTYEQYF
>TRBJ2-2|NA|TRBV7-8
CASSPHAGELFF
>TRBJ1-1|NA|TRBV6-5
CASSPLPGGDTEAFF
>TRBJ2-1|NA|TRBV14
CASSRLAGVLYNEQFF
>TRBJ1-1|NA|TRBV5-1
CASSLGTAPLNTEAFF
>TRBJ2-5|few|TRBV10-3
CAISERGGGETQYF
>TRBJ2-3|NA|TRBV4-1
CASSQEIRRGGSTDTQYF
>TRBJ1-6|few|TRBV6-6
CASSYPGTGSPLHF
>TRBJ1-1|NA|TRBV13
CASRMTGRTEAFF
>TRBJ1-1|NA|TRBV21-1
CACSDSGGQRGEAFF
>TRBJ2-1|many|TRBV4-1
CASSAPGTGYNEQFF
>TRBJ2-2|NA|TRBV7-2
CASSLAGHTGELFF
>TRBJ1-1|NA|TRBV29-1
CSVGLVVASEAFF
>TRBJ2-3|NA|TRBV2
CASSETGMSTDTQYF
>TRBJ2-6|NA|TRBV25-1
CASSISHSGANVLTF
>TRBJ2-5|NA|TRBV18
CASSPRTGREETQYF
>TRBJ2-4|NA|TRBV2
CASSRGGGTNIQYF
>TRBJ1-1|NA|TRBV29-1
CSVVELMNTEAFF
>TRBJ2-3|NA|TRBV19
CASSRGQGGTDTQYF
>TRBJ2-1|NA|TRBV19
CASRVPGQGKNEQFF
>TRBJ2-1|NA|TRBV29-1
CSVTSSDEQFF
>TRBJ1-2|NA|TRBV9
CASSLTGVGYTF
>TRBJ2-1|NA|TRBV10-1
CASSIRDRNEQFF